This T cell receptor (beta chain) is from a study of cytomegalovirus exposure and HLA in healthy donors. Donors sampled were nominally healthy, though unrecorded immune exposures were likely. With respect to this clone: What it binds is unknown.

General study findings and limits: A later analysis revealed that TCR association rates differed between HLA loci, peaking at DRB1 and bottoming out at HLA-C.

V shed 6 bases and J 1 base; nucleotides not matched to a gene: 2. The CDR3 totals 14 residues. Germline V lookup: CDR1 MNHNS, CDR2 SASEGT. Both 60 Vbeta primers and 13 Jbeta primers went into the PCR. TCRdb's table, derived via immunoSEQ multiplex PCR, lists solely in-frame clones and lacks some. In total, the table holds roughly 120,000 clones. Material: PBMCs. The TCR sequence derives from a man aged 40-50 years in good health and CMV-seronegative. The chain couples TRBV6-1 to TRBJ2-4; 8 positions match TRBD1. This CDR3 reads CASRDREAKNIQYF. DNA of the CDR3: TGTGCCAGCAGGGACAGGGAGGCCAAAAACATTCAGTACTTC.